The next 15 T cell receptor beta chains were all read from a single sample in a study of T cells after yellow fever vaccination (dated by TCRdb to the late 2010s). Library preparation used 5' RACE. For sequencing, an Illumina HiSeq 2500 was employed. TCRdb handled the public reads itself, with Q25 trimming in fastp and clone calling in MiXCR, and kept productive beta chains. Rows are combined by CDR3 protein, so each entry shows the most common genes and DNA. A total of roughly 150,000 distinct CDR3 sequences appear in this sample, about 8% of them only once. The leading ten clones occupy roughly 0.71% of the sample. The treatment or condition label of this sample denotes: live attenuated yellow fever vaccine strain. The sequenced sample was CD4+ T cells sorted from PBMCs, obtained 5 days after the yellow fever booster vaccination. Receptors were obtained from a man aged 30 to 45 who received the YFV17D yellow fever vaccine.

This clonotype was counted at least ten times. The chain combines TRBV7-2 with TRBJ2-5, with 9 bases lining up with TRBD2. The CDR3 is made up of 16 amino acids. CDR1 SGHTA and CDR2 FQGNSA come from the germline V gene. V lost 3 bases to trimming and J lost 2 bases; unmatched junction nucleotides: 7. CDR3 DNA: TGTGCCAGCAGCTTGGGGAGCCTAGCGGGGCAAGAGACCCAGTACTTC. It translates to CASSLGSLAGQETQYF. Complete variable domain (other parts from reference TRBV7-2 and TRBJ2-5): GAGVSQSPSNKVTEKGKDVELRCDPISGHTALYWYRQSLGQGLEFLIYFQGNSAPDKSGLPSDRFSAERTGGSVSTLTIQRTQQEDSAVYLCASSLGSLAGQETQYFGPGTRLLVL.

This clonotype has a count of ten or more. V and J are TRBV12-3 or TRBV12-4 and TRBJ2-5, with D maybe TRBD2 (6 bases). V lost 5 bases to trimming and J lost 2 bases, with 18 bases between them. The CDR3 totals 16 residues. CDR3 in DNA: TGTGCCAGCAGTCCTCAGCGGGCCCTCCAACAAGAGACCCAGTACTTC. Translating it yields CASSPQRALQQETQYF.

In this sample, this clonotype turned up many times. The gene calls are TRBV4-3 and TRBJ2-5; TRBD2 is a possible D gene (6 bases). In germline, CDR1 is LGHNA, CDR2 YSLEER. The CDR3 is made up of 13 amino acids. V lost 2 bases, J lost 5 bases, and 9 bases lay in between. The CDR3 region has the DNA TGCGCCAGCAGCCAAACTAGCAAGGAGACCCAGTACTTC. Its protein is CASSQTSKETQYF.

The chain is built from TRBV18 and TRBJ2-5; 8 nucleotides agree with TRBD2. The V segment lost 3 bases and the J segment 5 bases; nucleotides outside the gene matches: 8. The CDR3 extends over 15 amino acids. Germline CDR1 KGHSH, CDR2 LQKENI. CDR3 loop: CASSPPSGRGETQYF. CDR3 bases: TGTGCCAGCTCACCTCCGAGCGGGAGAGGGGAGACCCAGTACTTC.

CDR3 amino acids: CASSLASWTGGMKTQYF. DNA for the CDR3: TGTGCCAGCAGTTTAGCCTCCTGGACAGGGGGCATGAAGACCCAGTACTTC. The V gene is TRBV12-3 or TRBV12-4, the J gene TRBJ2-5, with 11 bases identical to TRBD1. J gave up 6 bases and V 0 bases, and 9 bases lay outside the gene matches. The CDR3 contains 17 residues.

This clonotype showed up many times. This chain joins TRBV10-3 and TRBJ2-7; no clear D. Germline V gene lookup returns CDR1 ENHRY and CDR2 SYGVKD. Trimming took off 7 bases at V and 6 bases at J, with 13 bases between the two ends. This CDR3 has 12 amino acids. CDR3 amino acids: CAIKETSREQYF. The CDR3 nucleotides read TGTGCCATCAAGGAGACCAGTCGCGAGCAGTACTTC.

The sample holds many counts of this clonotype. This sequence joins TRBV11-2 and TRBJ2-7; the D is unclear. This CDR3 has 13 amino acids. The V and J ends lost 4 bases and 3 bases respectively, with 10 bases between them. Germline V gene data show CDR1 as SGHAT and CDR2 as FQNNGV. As DNA, the CDR3 is TGTGCCAGCAGCTCCGATGCCTTCTACGAGCAGTACTTC. It translates to CASSSDAFYEQYF.

At least ten counts were recorded for this clonotype. The gene calls are TRBV3-1 and TRBJ2-5; 13 nucleotides align to TRBD2. The germline V gene encodes CDR1 LGHDT and CDR2 YNNKEL (reference sequence). V gave up 4 bases and J gave up 4 bases; unmatched junction bases: 6. The CDR3 sequence is 16 residues long. The chain's CDR3 is CASSPRTSGRGETQYF. CDR3 DNA: TGTGCCAGCAGCCCGCGGACTAGCGGGAGAGGAGAGACCCAGTACTTC.

This clonotype appeared a few times. The gene calls are TRBV5-1 and TRBJ2-7; possible D gene TRBD1, 8 bases. V lost 4 bases and J lost 4, with 24 bases in between. The germline V gene encodes CDR1 SGHRS and CDR2 YFSETQ. CDR3 length: 17 residues. Written as DNA, the CDR3 is TGCGCCAGCAGCATACCCGACAGGGGCGGCGGGAGTTACGAGCAGTACTTC. It yields the protein CASSIPDRGGGSYEQYF. Together with reference TRBV5-1 and TRBJ2-7, the CDR3 gives the full variable domain: KAGVTQTPRYLIKTRGQQVTLSCSPISGHRSVSWYQQTPGQGLQFLFEYFSETQRNKGNFPGRFSGRQFSNSRSEMNVSTLELGDSALYLCASSIPDRGGGSYEQYFGPGTRLTVT.

This clonotype has at least ten counts. The chain carries TRBV24-1 and TRBJ1-4; unclear D gene. CDR3 length equals 17 residues. Trimming removed 4 bases from V and 8 bases from J, with 22 bases in between. CDR1 KGHDR and CDR2 SFDVKD come from the germline V gene. The CDR3 DNA reads TGTGCCACCAGTGAAAATAACGACGGCCTAAAAGAGGAAAAACTGTTTTTT. It is translated as CATSENNDGLKEEKLFF.

Notes on this clonotype: With a much larger clone just one base away, this may be a read error. The chain is built from TRBV24-1 and TRBJ2-2; tentatively, D is TRBD2 (6 bases). CDR1 KGHDR and CDR2 SFDVKD come from the germline V gene. The CDR3 spans 14 residues. The V end lost 9 bases, the J end lost 5 bases, and 15 bases lay between the germline ends. The CDR3 spells CATGRSTQTGELFF. CDR3 coding DNA: TGTGCCACCGGGAGGAGTACTCAAACCGGGGAGCTGTTTTTT.

This clonotype appeared many times. This chain joins TRBV5-5 and TRBJ2-7; D may be TRBD1 (6 bases). Trimming pared 1 base from V and 4 bases from J, leaving 12 bases between. This CDR3 has 14 residues. In germline, CDR1 is SGHKS, CDR2 YYEKEE (reference sequence). The CDR3 DNA sequence: TGTGCCAGCAGCTTGTTCAGGGGTGGGTACGAGCAGTACTTC. Translating gives CASSLFRGGYEQYF.

This clonotype was detected ten times or more. The J gene is TRBJ1-1, the V gene TRBV7-2; D remains ambiguous. The V and J ends lost 8 bases and 11 bases respectively, with 24 bases between them. In germline, CDR1 is SGHTA, CDR2 FQGNSA. This CDR3 contains 14 residues. In nucleotides, the CDR3 is TGTGCCAGCCAGTCGCATTCGGGTCCTCGGAGGGCTTTCTTT. Encoded protein: CASQSHSGPRRAFF.

The gene calls are TRBV28 and TRBJ1-5, with TRBD1 matching 7 bases. Germline-derived CDR1 and CDR2 are MDHEN and SYDVKM. This CDR3 comprises 13 residues. Trimming removed 6 bases from V and 4 bases from J; junction bases left unmatched: 3. CDR3 loop: CASRKQGNQPQHF. The CDR3 DNA reads TGTGCCAGCAGAAAACAGGGGAATCAGCCCCAGCATTTT.

This clonotype was counted ten times or more. V usage is TRBV12-3 or TRBV12-4 and J usage is TRBJ2-7; D possibly corresponds to TRBD1 (6 bases). The CDR3 sequence is 15 residues long. V was shortened by 6 bases and J by 7 bases, with 22 bases between the two germline ends. The CDR3 sequence: CASRRRQARLGEQYF. CDR3 bases: TGTGCCAGCAGGCGCCGACAGGCGCGACTCGGAGAGCAGTACTTC.